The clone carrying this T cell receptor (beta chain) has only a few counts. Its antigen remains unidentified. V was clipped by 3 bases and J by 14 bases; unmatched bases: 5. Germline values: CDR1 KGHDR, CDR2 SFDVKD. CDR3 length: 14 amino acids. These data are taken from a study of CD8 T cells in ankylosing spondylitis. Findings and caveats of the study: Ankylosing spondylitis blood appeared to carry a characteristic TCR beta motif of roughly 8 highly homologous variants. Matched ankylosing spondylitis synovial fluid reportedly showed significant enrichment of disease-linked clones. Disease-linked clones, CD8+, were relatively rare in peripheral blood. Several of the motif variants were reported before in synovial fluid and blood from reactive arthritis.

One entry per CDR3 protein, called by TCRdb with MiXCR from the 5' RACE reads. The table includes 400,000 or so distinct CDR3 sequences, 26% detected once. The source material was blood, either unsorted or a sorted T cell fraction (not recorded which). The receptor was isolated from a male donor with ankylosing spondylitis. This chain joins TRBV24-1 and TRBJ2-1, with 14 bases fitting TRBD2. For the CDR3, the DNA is TGTGCCACCAGTGATCCGGGACTAGCGGGAGTGGAGTTCTTC. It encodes CATSDPGLAGVEFF.